This T cell receptor beta chain was sequenced for a study of T cells in Graves' hyperthyroidism and ophthalmopathy. Study-level background: Pretreatment peripheral blood was obtained at initial diagnosis. Regarding the study as a whole: The blood repertoire included most of the expanded thyroid clonotypes above 0.001.

The investigators amplified TCR beta CDR3 regions from RNA transcripts. Primed by the HTBI set, a first-round RT-PCR was run on the TCR CDR3. From the multiplex PCR reads, TCRdb called clonotypes with MiXCR, one entry per CDR3 protein. This table holds 94,000 or so distinct CDR3 sequences, around 50% found once. Notes on this clonotype: Its target is not known.

V lost 11 bases, J lost 4 bases, and 21 bases lay in between. The CDR3 loop spans 14 amino acids. CDR1 is LNHNV and CDR2 is YYDKDF in the germline V gene (reference sequence). J is TRBJ2-7 and V is TRBV15; D is perhaps TRBD2 (6 bases). Sequencing was carried out using blood. The source is a woman aged 40 to 50 with Graves' hyperthyroidism. CDR3 sequence: CALGVGTSRYEQYF. Written as DNA, the CDR3 is TGTGCCCTCGGGGTCGGGACTTCCCGTTACGAGCAGTACTTC. Supplemented by reference TRBV15 and TRBJ2-7, the full variable domain reads DAMVIQNPRYQVTQFGKPVTLSCSQTLNHNVMYWYQQKSSQAPKLLFHYYDKDFNNEADTPDNFQSRRPNTSFCFLDIRSPGLGDTAMYLCALGVGTSRYEQYFGPGTRLTVT.